The 32 T cell receptor beta chains in this list originate from one sample, sequenced in a study of shared clonotypes between healthy human individuals. Some clones are missing from TCRdb's copy, which holds only in-frame ones; the method was immunoSEQ multiplex PCR. Seen here are about 980,000 clones, less than 85% observed once, and the top ten hold approximately 1.5%. Material for sequencing was memory CD4+ T cells sorted from blood. Regarding subset: CD45RA-negative fraction. These receptors originate from a man between 18 and 35 years old in good health.

CDR3: CASRSTLGKLFF. CDR3 coding DNA: TGTGCCAGCAGGTCTACGCTGGGAAAACTGTTTTTT. The chain is built from TRBV6-5 and TRBJ1-4; no reliable D call. The CDR3 totals 12 residues. The germline CDR1 and CDR2 sequences are MNHEY and SVGAGI. V lost 6 bases to trimming and J lost 10 bases, with 12 bases between them.

V gene TRBV14 combines with J gene TRBJ2-5; 11 bases map to TRBD1. Trimming cost V 4 bases and J 4 bases; bases outside gene matches: 2. The CDR3 loop spans 14 amino acids. CDR1 and CDR2 (germline): SGHDN, FVKESK. The CDR3 spells CASSRTGGLETQYF. The CDR3, as DNA: TGTGCCAGCAGCCGGACAGGGGGCCTAGAGACCCAGTACTTC.

The chain uses TRBV4-1 and TRBJ1-4, with 9 bases identical to TRBD1. J gave up 8 bases and V 4 bases, and 14 bases lay outside the gene matches. The CDR3 covers 17 residues. CDR1 and CDR2 (germline): MGHRA, YSYEKL. CDR3 loop: CASSRGQGGGRSEKLFF. The CDR3, as DNA: TGCGCCAGCAGCCGGGGACAGGGAGGGGGTCGTTCAGAAAAACTGTTTTTT.

V is TRBV4-3 and J is TRBJ2-1; TRBD2 matches at 7 bases. The CDR3 loop spans 12 amino acids. With 3 bases clipped from V and 10 bases from J, the junction kept 3 bases outside the gene matches. Looked up from germline, CDR1 is LGHNA and CDR2 is YSLEER. Written as DNA, the CDR3 is TGCGCCAGCAGCCAGACGGGAGGCGAGCAGTTCTTC. As protein: CASSQTGGEQFF.

The chain links TRBV5-1 to TRBJ2-1; either TRBD1 or TRBD2 may fit D (5 bases each). This CDR3 has 15 residues. Trimming took off 7 bases at V and 2 bases at J, with 16 bases between the two ends. The germline CDR1 and CDR2 sequences are SGHRS and YFSETQ. The CDR3 DNA reads as TGCGCCAGCGCGGAACCGGGACGTACCTACAATGAGCAGTTCTTC. This translates into CASAEPGRTYNEQFF.

This chain joins TRBV6-6 and TRBJ1-1; unclear D gene. Germline CDR1 reads MNHNY; CDR2 reads SVGAGI (reference sequence). The CDR3 spans 13 residues. V lost 4 bases to trimming and J lost 1 base, with 7 bases between them. The CDR3 DNA sequence: TGTGCCAGCAGTTCGGTGTGGAACACTGAAGCTTTCTTT. Amino acids: CASSSVWNTEAFF.

The chain carries TRBV5-6 and TRBJ2-5; TRBD1 matches 9 bases. With the DNA end fitting TRBJ2-7 better, the J assignment may be wrong. Germline CDR1 is SGHDT and CDR2 is YYEEEE. This CDR3 has 15 residues. CDR3 nucleotides: TGTGCCAGCAGCTTGGCCGGACAGGGGAGGAACGAGCAGTACTTC. Residues: CASSLAGQGRNEQYF.

The chain carries TRBV15 and TRBJ1-5; 8 nucleotides align to TRBD1. Germline V gene data show CDR1 as LNHNV and CDR2 as YYDKDF (reference sequence). There are 13 residues in the CDR3. V gave up 8 bases and J gave up 4 bases; unmatched junction bases: 4. The CDR3 DNA reads as TGTGCCACCGGGGACAGGCGGAATCAGCCCCAGCATTTT. It codes for CATGDRRNQPQHF. Variable domain in full (rest from reference TRBV15 and TRBJ1-5): DAMVIQNPRYQVTQFGKPVTLSCSQTLNHNVMYWYQQKSSQAPKLLFHYYDKDFNNEADTPDNFQSRRPNTSFCFLDIRSPGLGDTAMYLCATGDRRNQPQHFGDGTRLSIL.

The chain links TRBV6-6 to TRBJ1-5; D uncertain. V dropped 3 bases and J dropped 0 bases, with 6 bases sitting between them. The germline V gene has CDR1 MNHNY and CDR2 SVGAGI (reference sequence). This CDR3 comprises 14 residues. The CDR3 is CASSYTDSNQPQHF. The CDR3 nucleotides are TGTGCCAGCAGTTATACAGATAGCAATCAGCCCCAGCATTTT.

The chain couples TRBV6-6 to TRBJ2-7, with D unclear. Trimming took 7 bases from V and 5 from J, leaving 12 bases between them. The CDR3 length is 12 residues. Germline assignment: CDR1 MNHNY and CDR2 SVGAGI (reference sequence). Written as DNA, the CDR3 is TGTGCCAGCATGAAGGAGACCCACGAGCAGTACTTC. Protein product: CASMKETHEQYF.

The rearrangement joins TRBV29-1 to TRBJ1-2, with a tentative D call TRBD1 (5 bases). Germline V lookup: CDR1 SQVTM, CDR2 ANQGSEA. This CDR3 region has 11 residues. The V end lost 5 bases, the J end lost 4 bases, and 8 bases lay between the germline ends. The CDR3 loop is CSVRQLYGYTF. CDR3 nucleotide sequence: TGCAGCGTTCGACAGCTCTATGGCTACACCTTC.

This clone was counted ten times or more. The chain has TRBV6-7 and TRBJ2-1; D is undetermined. TRBV6-7 is an ORF; its function is uncertain. This CDR3 has 15 residues. The V gene lost 4 bases and the J gene lost 2 bases, with 12 bases spanning the gap. This CDR3 reads CASSLRIPPYNEQFF. CDR3 DNA sequence: TGTGCCAGCAGTTTAAGGATCCCGCCCTACAATGAGCAGTTCTTC.

The chain combines TRBV2 with TRBJ1-1, with 7 bases fitting TRBD1. This CDR3 has 12 amino acids. J gave up 8 bases and V 2 bases, and 2 bases lay outside the gene matches. Germline-derived CDR1 and CDR2 are SNHLY and FYNNEI. DNA for the CDR3: TGTGCCAGCAGTGAAATGGACAGGGAAGCTTTCTTT. Encoded protein: CASSEMDREAFF.

This chain uses TRBV6-1 with TRBJ2-5; D possibly corresponds to TRBD2 (6 bases). Trimming cost V 3 bases and J 5 bases, with 16 bases left between them. CDR1 MNHNS and CDR2 SASEGT come from the germline V gene. The CDR3 runs to 15 residues. This CDR3 is CASSEGLANVETQYF. The DNA of the CDR3 is TGTGCCAGCAGTGAGGGACTGGCCAATGTGGAGACCCAGTACTTC.

This clone was counted only a few times. J is TRBJ1-2 and V is TRBV10-3; the D is unclear. The germline V gene encodes CDR1 ENHRY and CDR2 SYGVKD. V lost 3 bases and J lost 0, with 5 bases in between. The CDR3 length is 13 residues. The CDR3 reads CAISEGANYGYTF. The CDR3 nucleotides are TGTGCCATCAGTGAAGGCGCTAACTATGGCTACACCTTC.

This clone appeared a single time. The chain is built from TRBV28 and TRBJ1-6, with a possible D match to TRBD1 (5 bases). Germline V lookup: CDR1 MDHEN, CDR2 SYDVKM. Trimming removed 0 bases from V and 7 bases from J, with 10 bases in between. CDR3 size: 15 residues. CDR3 protein: CASSLWGESNSPLHF. CDR3 bases: TGTGCCAGCAGTTTATGGGGGGAAAGCAATTCACCCCTCCACTTT.

This clone has a single count. The chain carries TRBV2 and TRBJ2-2, with 13 bases identical to TRBD2. Germline CDR1 reads SNHLY; CDR2 reads FYNNEI. The CDR3 has 17 amino acids. V dropped 6 bases and J dropped 1; count of bases not matched to a gene: 5. The CDR3 coding sequence is TGTGCCAGCAGAGAAAGACTAGCGGGGGGGAACACCGGGGAGCTGTTTTTT. The encoded protein is CASRERLAGGNTGELFF.

In DNA, the CDR3 is TGTGCCAGCAGTGCAACACGATCGGGGACTGAAGCTTTCTTT. This encodes CASSATRSGTEAFF. The gene calls are TRBV6-5 and TRBJ1-1; D not certain. Trimming removed 5 bases from V and 5 bases from J, with 15 bases in between. This CDR3 spans 14 amino acids. Germline V CDR1 and CDR2: MNHEY, SVGAGI.

The chain combines TRBV10-3 with TRBJ2-2, with D possibly matching TRBD1 (5 bases). Between the trimmed V and J ends, which lost 6 bases and 4 bases, there was a span of 9 bases. The CDR3 extends over 13 amino acids. Germline V gene data show CDR1 as ENHRY and CDR2 as SYGVKD. The CDR3 DNA follows: TGTGCCATCAGGGAACAGGCCACCGGGGAGCTGTTTTTT. Translating gives CAIREQATGELFF.

Comment on this clone: At one end, the junction sequence differs from germline, possibly due to a read error. The chain links TRBV28 to TRBJ2-7; tentative D call: TRBD2 (5 bases). This CDR3 region has 14 residues. CDR1 is MDHEN and CDR2 is SYDVKM in the germline V gene. The CDR3 bases are TGTGCCAGCACTCCCGACGCGGGCTCCGACGAGCAGTACTTC. Translated, it gives CASTPDAGSDEQYF.

This chain joins TRBV19 and TRBJ2-2; D assignment may be TRBD1 or TRBD2 (5 bases each). This CDR3 comprises 17 residues. Germline CDR1 LNHDA, CDR2 SQIVND (reference sequence). The V end was cut by 4 bases, the J end by 0 bases, with 15 bases between. DNA of the CDR3: TGTGCCAGTAGTAAGGGACGGCAAACTTCGAACACCGGGGAGCTGTTTTTT. Its protein is CASSKGRQTSNTGELFF.

CDR3 region: CASSPRLAGVSYEQYF. The CDR3 bases are TGTGCCAGCTCACCACGCCTAGCGGGGGTCTCCTACGAGCAGTACTTC. The rearrangement uses TRBV18 and TRBJ2-7; 10 bases are shared with TRBD2. From germline, CDR1 is KGHSH and CDR2 LQKENI. This CDR3 region has 16 residues. V was clipped by 1 base and J by 0 bases; unmatched bases: 3.

The V gene is TRBV5-6, the J gene TRBJ2-1; TRBD2 agrees at 13 bases. After removal of 3 bases from V and 9 bases from J, the junction contained 3 bases not matched to a gene. The length of the CDR3 is 14 residues. Germline V lookup: CDR1 SGHDT, CDR2 YYEEEE. CDR3 DNA: TGTGCCAGCAGCTCGGGACTAGCGGGAACTGAGCAGTTCTTC. The encoded protein is CASSSGLAGTEQFF.

The V call is TRBV9, the J call TRBJ2-3; D remains unclear. Germline CDR1 SGDLS, CDR2 YYNGEE. V lost 7 bases and J lost 0, with 12 bases in between. The CDR3 totals 14 residues. CDR3 protein: CASSLEASTDTQYF. CDR3 coding DNA: TGTGCCAGCTCGTTAGAGGCTAGCACAGATACGCAGTATTTT.

The J gene is TRBJ2-5, the V gene TRBV4-1; TRBD2 aligns across 9 bases. The CDR3 length is 18 residues. J was trimmed by 7 bases and V by 0 bases; bases with no gene match: 15. The germline gives CDR1 MGHRA, CDR2 YSYEKL. CDR3 protein: CASSQDPLEAGGLGTQYF. CDR3 sequence (DNA): TGCGCCAGCAGCCAAGATCCCTTAGAGGCGGGAGGGCTGGGGACCCAGTACTTC.

For the CDR3, the DNA is TGCGCCAGCAGCCAAAATTCCCAGGGCTACTATAATTCACCCCTCCACTTT. This codes for CASSQNSQGYYNSPLHF. This rearrangement joins TRBV4-1 to TRBJ1-6; possibly TRBD1 for D (5 bases). In germline, CDR1 is MGHRA, CDR2 YSYEKL. The CDR3 has 17 amino acids. The V and J ends lost 2 bases and 3 bases respectively, with 14 bases between them.

The chain has TRBV5-1 and TRBJ1-3; no clear D. From germline, CDR1 is SGHRS and CDR2 YFSETQ. The V end lost 0 bases, the J end lost 0 bases, and 7 bases lay between the germline ends. CDR3 length: 15 amino acids. The CDR3 spells CASSLAGLSGNTIYF. Written as DNA, the CDR3 is TGCGCCAGCAGCTTGGCGGGTCTCTCTGGAAACACCATATATTTT.

V usage is TRBV6-1 and J usage is TRBJ2-7; D gene ambiguous. Germline-derived CDR1 and CDR2 are MNHNS and SASEGT. The CDR3 has 11 amino acids. V dropped 7 bases and J dropped 0 bases, with 4 bases sitting between them. The CDR3 reads CASMGSYEQYF. The DNA for the CDR3 is TGTGCCAGCATGGGCTCCTACGAGCAGTACTTC.

The sample holds one count of this clone. This chain joins TRBV23-1 and TRBJ1-1; D perhaps matches TRBD1 (5 bases). TRBV23-1 is an open reading frame whose function is uncertain. V lost 4 bases and J lost 3, with 9 bases in between. The CDR3 loop spans 13 amino acids. CDR3: CASSPPGHTEAFF. DNA for the CDR3: TGCGCCAGCAGTCCTCCGGGGCACACTGAAGCTTTCTTT.

The chain joins TRBV4-1 to TRBJ2-5; 13 bases map to TRBD2. CDR3 length equals 15 residues. V shed 4 bases and J 5 bases; nucleotides not matched to a gene: 4. In germline, CDR1 is MGHRA, CDR2 YSYEKL. The CDR3 nucleotides read TGCGCCAGCAGCCCCGGGACTAGCGGGACCGAGACCCAGTACTTC. Amino acid sequence: CASSPGTSGTETQYF.

The chain combines TRBV10-3 with TRBJ2-2; D is perhaps TRBD1 (5 bases). V gave up 2 bases and J gave up 2 bases, with 9 bases separating them. The CDR3 runs to 15 residues. Germline assignment: CDR1 ENHRY and CDR2 SYGVKD. The CDR3 spells CAISEVQGNTGELFF. The CDR3 DNA sequence: TGTGCCATCAGTGAGGTGCAGGGAAACACCGGGGAGCTGTTTTTT.

This clone was seen more than once but under ten times. The chain carries TRBV12-5 and TRBJ1-5; D not certain. This CDR3 is built from 14 residues. V shed 3 bases and J shed 1 base, with 7 bases lying between them. CDR1 is LGHNT and CDR2 is FRNRAP in the germline V gene. The CDR3, as DNA: TGTGCTAGTGGTTTTGAGGGAAGCAATCAGCCCCAGCATTTT. Its translation: CASGFEGSNQPQHF.